This TCR beta chain originates from a study of OX40 agonist ivuxolimab in advanced cancers. Overall study: Antecedent anti-PD-1, anti-PD-L1 or anti-CTLA-4 therapy was permissible, with roughly 40% having received some.

A history of autoimmune disease or systemic immunosuppression excluded patients. The method was immunoSEQ multiplex PCR; TCRdb's version includes in-frame clones alone and lacks a portion of them. The top ten clones hold 0.95% to 1.2% of a sample with 85,000 to 90,000 clones, 80% to 95% of them seen once. Here the sequenced sample was CD4+ or CD8+ T cells sorted from blood, taken in a trial of the OX40 agonist ivuxolimab. This receptor was taken from an adult with an advanced solid tumor such as melanoma, head and neck, liver or kidney cancer.

The CDR3 DNA is TGTGCCAGCAGTCACCCGGCGGGGACAGCCGGAGGCTACACCTTC. Amino acids: CASSHPAGTAGGYTF. The V and J genes are TRBV6-5 and TRBJ1-2, with 7 nucleotides matching TRBD1. The J segment lost 8 bases and the V segment lost 5 bases, leaving 14 bases of the junction unmatched. CDR1 MNHEY and CDR2 SVGAGI come from the germline V gene. The CDR3 runs 15 residues.